What follows are 30 T cell receptor beta chains derived from one specimen sequenced in a study of cytomegalovirus exposure and HLA in healthy donors. The PCR contained 60 Vbeta and 13 Jbeta primers. Sequencing was performed with immunoSEQ multiplex PCR; in TCRdb, only in-frame clones are kept and a portion is missing. Of under 110,000 clones in the sample, approximately 74% were seen once. Sequencing was performed on PBMCs. These receptors all stem from a woman aged 40 to 55 in good health and CMV-seronegative.

This clone has more than one count but fewer than ten. The chain links TRBV9 to TRBJ1-1, with TRBD1 matching over 7 bases. J lost 4 bases, V lost 6 bases, and 9 bases had no gene match. CDR3 length equals 14 residues. Germline lookup yields CDR1 SGDLS and CDR2 YYNGEE. The CDR3 DNA sequence: TGTGCCAGCACCAAGACAGGGCAGGGCACTGAAGCTTTCTTT. Its protein is CASTKTGQGTEAFF.

The CDR3 DNA reads as TGTGCCAGCAGCTTAGTAACAGGTAGCAACGAGCAGTACTTC. Its translation is CASSLVTGSNEQYF. The chain joins TRBV5-6 to TRBJ2-5, with D possibly matching TRBD1 (5 bases). The DNA end lines up better with TRBJ2-7; the J call may be wrong. The CDR3 is 14 amino acids. The germline V gene has CDR1 SGHDT and CDR2 YYEEEE.

The V call is TRBV6-5, the J call TRBJ2-2, with TRBD1 identical over 8 bases. CDR1 MNHEY and CDR2 SVGAGI come from the germline V gene. Losses at the gene ends were 6 bases for V and 5 bases for J; bases not matched to a gene: 5. The CDR3 spans 14 residues. CDR3 nucleotides: TGTGCCAGCAGGGAGACAGGGGAAACCGGGGAGCTGTTTTTT. The encoded protein is CASRETGETGELFF.

The gene calls are TRBV7-9 and TRBJ2-1; D is undetermined. In germline, CDR1 is SEHNR, CDR2 FQNEAQ (reference sequence). V was pared by 5 bases and J by 8 bases, with 10 bases between. This CDR3 has 12 amino acids. Here the CDR3 DNA reads TGTGCCAGCAGCCCATCCGGGTATGAGCAGTTCTTC. It specifies CASSPSGYEQFF.

The chain carries TRBV29-1 and TRBJ2-1; TRBD1 matches 10 bases. V lost 7 bases and J lost 9; bases outside the gene matches: 6. Germline lookup yields CDR1 SQVTM and CDR2 ANQGSEA. CDR3 length: 12 amino acids. CDR3 amino acids: CSGLRTGGEQFF. In nucleotides, the CDR3 is TGCAGCGGGCTTCGGACAGGGGGTGAGCAGTTCTTC.

The chain combines TRBV15 with TRBJ1-4; D may be TRBD1 (5 bases). Per the germline V gene, CDR1 is LNHNV and CDR2 is YYDKDF (reference sequence). V shed 5 bases and J shed 2 bases, with 12 bases lying between them. This CDR3 contains 15 residues. The CDR3 DNA follows: TGTGCCACCAGCTACACCAGGGTCACTAATGAAAAACTGTTTTTT. Protein product: CATSYTRVTNEKLFF. The complete variable domain, with remaining parts taken from reference TRBV15 and TRBJ1-4, reads DAMVIQNPRYQVTQFGKPVTLSCSQTLNHNVMYWYQQKSSQAPKLLFHYYDKDFNNEADTPDNFQSRRPNTSFCFLDIRSPGLGDTAMYLCATSYTRVTNEKLFFGSGTQLSVL.

This chain uses TRBV5-4 with TRBJ2-7; D might be TRBD1 (6 bases). This CDR3 region has 16 residues. V lost 0 bases, J lost 3 bases, and 16 bases lay in between. The germline V gene encodes CDR1 SGHNT and CDR2 YYREEE (reference sequence). The CDR3 sequence is CASSLGQGIQFYEQYF. The CDR3 coding sequence is TGTGCCAGCAGCTTGGGGCAGGGGATTCAGTTCTACGAGCAGTACTTC.

This chain connects TRBV27 to TRBJ2-3; 8 bases match TRBD1. Germline values: CDR1 MNHEY, CDR2 SMNVEV (reference sequence). This CDR3 has 14 residues. V dropped 2 bases and J dropped 6; count of bases not matched to a gene: 4. The CDR3 region has the DNA TGTGCCAGCAGTTTACAGGGGGCACCGGATACGCAGTATTTT. Amino acids: CASSLQGAPDTQYF.

The CDR3 loop is CASSQARARNTEAFF. The CDR3 DNA reads TGCGCCAGCAGCCAAGCAAGAGCCCGGAACACTGAAGCTTTCTTT. V gene TRBV4-3 combines with J gene TRBJ1-1, with D hard to call. The germline V gene encodes CDR1 LGHNA and CDR2 YSLEER. The CDR3 length is 15 residues. With 1 base removed from V and 1 base from J, the gap between germline ends came to 10 bases.

The rearrangement uses TRBV29-1 and TRBJ2-7; 9 nucleotides align to TRBD2. Losses at the gene ends were 1 base for V and 2 bases for J; bases not matched to a gene: 3. CDR3 length: 14 amino acids. Germline CDR1 is SQVTM and CDR2 is ANQGSEA. The CDR3 coding sequence is TGCAGCGTTGAAGCTAGCGGGAAACCCTACGAGCAGTACTTC. This encodes CSVEASGKPYEQYF.

This rearrangement joins TRBV28 to TRBJ1-5; 9 bases line up with TRBD1. Trimming removed 1 base from V and 4 bases from J; junction bases left unmatched: 11. The CDR3 is 18 residues long. Per the germline V gene, CDR1 is MDHEN and CDR2 is SYDVKM. For the CDR3, the DNA is TGTGCCAGCAGTTTATATAGTTCTGGACAGGGGAAAAATCAGCCCCAGCATTTT. It is translated as CASSLYSSGQGKNQPQHF.

The gene calls are TRBV28 and TRBJ1-2; tentatively, D is TRBD1 (6 bases). This CDR3 has 16 residues. The ends were cut back, 1 base at V and 4 bases at J, with 16 bases in the middle. CDR1 is MDHEN, CDR2 SYDVKM, per germline. The CDR3 coding sequence is TGTGCCAGCAGTTTATCCCGGGGGGCCGGCTCCTATGGCTACACCTTC. Protein product: CASSLSRGAGSYGYTF.

This rearrangement joins TRBV5-1 to TRBJ2-1; 8 nucleotides align to TRBD1. The CDR3 is 15 amino acids. Looked up from germline, CDR1 is SGHRS and CDR2 is YFSETQ. The V and J ends lost 2 bases and 9 bases, in that order; junction bases with no gene match: 10. CDR3 bases: TGCGCCAGCAGCTTCGGGACAGGAACAAGGGCTGAGCAGTTCTTC. This translates into CASSFGTGTRAEQFF.

The sample holds a few counts of this clone. J is TRBJ2-4 and V is TRBV19, with a weak D call TRBD2 (6 bases). The length of the CDR3 is 15 residues. V lost 3 bases, J lost 6 bases, and 15 bases lay in between. Per germline, CDR1 LNHDA and CDR2 SQIVND (reference sequence). CDR3 coding DNA: TGTGCCAGTAGTATCACCGGGGGACGGGGAAACATTCAGTACTTC. Translation: CASSITGGRGNIQYF.

The V call is TRBV2, the J call TRBJ2-3, with a tentative D call TRBD2 (6 bases). The CDR3 consists of 14 residues. Germline loops: CDR1 SNHLY, CDR2 FYNNEI. Trimming removed 7 bases at V and 4 bases at J, with 15 bases between. The CDR3: CASMEGQNSDTQYF. The CDR3 DNA reads as TGTGCCAGCATGGAGGGGCAGAACTCAGATACGCAGTATTTT.

This chain joins TRBV13 and TRBJ2-3; 12 bases match TRBD2. The CDR3 consists of 16 residues. Germline V gene sequence: CDR1 PRHDT, CDR2 FYEKMQ (reference sequence). The ends lost 2 bases at V and 2 bases at J; junction bases unmatched: 2. In DNA form, the CDR3 reads TGTGCCAGCAGCTTACTAGCGGGAGGGTTCACAGATACGCAGTATTTT. Protein: CASSLLAGGFTDTQYF. Combining the CDR3 with reference TRBV13 and TRBJ2-3 gives the whole variable domain AAGVIQSPRHLIKEKRETATLKCYPIPRHDTVYWYQQGPGQDPQFLISFYEKMQSDKGSIPDRFSAQQFSDYHSELNMSSLELGDSALYFCASSLLAGGFTDTQYFGPGTRLTVL.

V usage is TRBV5-1 and J usage is TRBJ2-1; D is ambiguous. CDR1 and CDR2 (germline): SGHRS, YFSETQ. The germline V and J ends were trimmed by 6 bases and 12 bases, with 13 bases remaining between them. The CDR3 is 11 amino acids. The CDR3 DNA is TGCGCCAGCAAGAGTGTCTATGGGCAGTTCTTC. Its translation: CASKSVYGQFF.

V usage is TRBV7-3 and J usage is TRBJ2-3, with 10 bases identical to TRBD2. Germline CDR1 SGHTA, CDR2 FQGTGA. This CDR3 has 16 residues. Trimming at V came to 3 bases and at J to 2 bases, leaving 5 bases not matched to a gene. The CDR3 sequence is CASSFGTSVATDTQYF. In DNA form, the CDR3 reads TGTGCCAGCAGCTTCGGGACTAGCGTGGCCACAGATACGCAGTATTTT.

The gene calls are TRBV19 and TRBJ2-7; TRBD2 agrees at 9 bases. The CDR3 is 16 residues long. CDR1 is LNHDA, CDR2 SQIVND, per germline (reference sequence). Trimming at V came to 2 bases and at J to 2 bases, leaving 7 bases not matched to a gene. The CDR3 DNA reads TGTGCCAGTAGTATATCACTAGCGGGCGATACCTACGAGCAGTACTTC. Residues: CASSISLAGDTYEQYF.

This chain links TRBV5-1 with TRBJ2-1; perhaps TRBD1 as D (6 bases). The CDR3 consists of 13 residues. V gave up 6 bases and J gave up 1 base, with 8 bases separating them. Germline V gives CDR1 SGHRS, CDR2 YFSETQ. The CDR3: CASKQGSYNEQFF. The CDR3, as DNA: TGCGCCAGCAAACAGGGATCCTACAATGAGCAGTTCTTC.

The rearrangement joins TRBV4-3 to TRBJ2-1; 8 bases match TRBD1. The CDR3 runs 14 residues. After removal of 0 bases from V and 8 bases from J, the junction contained 3 bases not matched to a gene. Germline V gives CDR1 LGHNA, CDR2 YSLEER. In nucleotides, the CDR3 is TGCGCCAGCAGCCAAGATACAGGGGGAGATGAGCAGTTCTTC. Encoded protein: CASSQDTGGDEQFF.

The rearrangement links TRBV4-3 to TRBJ1-5; 10 bases map to TRBD1. Germline V gene data show CDR1 as LGHNA and CDR2 as YSLEER. CDR3 size: 18 residues. Losses at the gene ends were 2 bases for V and 5 bases for J; bases not matched to a gene: 12. CDR3 bases: TGCGCCAGCAGCCAAAAGGGACCGGGACAGGGGTTCTATCAGCCCCAGCATTTT. It is translated as CASSQKGPGQGFYQPQHF.

The J gene is TRBJ1-2, the V gene TRBV29-1, with TRBD1 matching over 8 bases. The CDR3 sequence is 16 residues long. Trimming at V came to 4 bases and at J to 0 bases, leaving 10 bases not matched to a gene. Germline CDR1 SQVTM, CDR2 ANQGSEA. CDR3: CSVGPLQGATNYGYTF. CDR3 DNA sequence: TGCAGCGTTGGTCCGCTTCAGGGGGCAACTAACTATGGCTACACCTTC.

The chain combines TRBV6-5 with TRBJ1-5; 11 bases agree with TRBD1. The length of the CDR3 is 15 residues. Trimming at V came to 6 bases and at J to 6 bases, leaving 7 bases not matched to a gene. Germline CDR1 and CDR2: MNHEY and SVGAGI. CDR3 DNA: TGTGCCAGCAGACCAGGACAGGGGGCTGGTCAGCCCCAGCATTTT. Amino acids: CASRPGQGAGQPQHF.

The V and J genes are TRBV2 and TRBJ2-1, with a possible D match to TRBD1 (5 bases). The germline V gene encodes CDR1 SNHLY and CDR2 FYNNEI. With 2 bases removed from V and 3 bases from J, the gap between germline ends came to 11 bases. This CDR3 comprises 15 residues. CDR3 residues: CASSERAGNYNEQFF. As DNA, the CDR3 is TGTGCCAGCAGTGAAAGGGCAGGGAACTACAATGAGCAGTTCTTC.

The J gene is TRBJ1-6, the V gene TRBV5-1, with unresolved D. This CDR3 has 15 amino acids. The V and J ends lost 4 bases and 6 bases respectively, with 14 bases between them. Germline CDR1 SGHRS, CDR2 YFSETQ. The DNA for the CDR3 is TGCGCCAGCAGCCTAGGAAGTTTCGGTAATTCACCCCTCCACTTT. It encodes CASSLGSFGNSPLHF.

In its sample, this clone was seen once. The chain combines TRBV4-1 with TRBJ2-3; TRBD2 matches at 11 bases. This CDR3 has 16 amino acids. Trimming at V came to 4 bases and at J to 0 bases, leaving 3 bases not matched to a gene. Per the germline V gene, CDR1 is MGHRA and CDR2 is YSYEKL. The CDR3: CASSLLAGESTDTQYF. The CDR3, as DNA: TGCGCCAGCAGCCTACTAGCGGGAGAAAGCACAGATACGCAGTATTTT.

This CDR3 is CASSQQAAETQYF. DNA of the CDR3: TGCGCCAGCAGCCAACAGGCCGCGGAGACCCAGTACTTC. The rearrangement links TRBV4-1 to TRBJ2-5, with D hard to call. The CDR3 spans 13 residues. V was clipped by 2 bases and J by 5 bases, with 9 bases between them. In germline, CDR1 is MGHRA, CDR2 YSYEKL.

This chain links TRBV19 with TRBJ2-7; 7 positions agree with TRBD1. V shed 5 bases, J shed 3 bases, and the junction held 4 bases outside the gene matches. The germline CDR1 and CDR2 sequences are LNHDA and SQIVND (reference sequence). This CDR3 region has 13 residues. This chain's CDR3 is CASSQTGIYEQYF. The CDR3 region has the DNA TGTGCCAGTAGTCAGACAGGGATCTACGAGCAGTACTTC.

A single count supports this clone. The J gene is TRBJ2-4, the V gene TRBV7-9, with D maybe TRBD2 (5 bases). Trimming stripped 1 base from V and 0 bases from J, with 7 bases between. The CDR3 contains 15 residues. Germline V gene data show CDR1 as SEHNR and CDR2 as FQNEAQ (reference sequence). DNA of the CDR3: TGTGCCAGCAGCTTAGACGGACTAGCCAAAAACATTCAGTACTTC. It is translated as CASSLDGLAKNIQYF.